The 5 T cell receptor beta chains listed next were all sequenced from one sample in a study of blood T cell repertoires in COVID-19. Libraries were prepared by immunoSEQ multiplex PCR; TCRdb keeps only in-frame clonotypes and omits some of them. The sample carries about 100,000 clones, less than 85% recorded once. Sequenced sample: peripheral blood. These TCRs come from a woman older than 75 with active or convalescent COVID-19.

Comments on this clone: A read error may produce the germline difference seen at one junction end. V usage is TRBV5-1 and J usage is TRBJ2-1; D may be TRBD2 (6 bases). The CDR3 spans 15 residues. CDR1 and CDR2 from the germline V gene are SGHRS and YFSETQ. In DNA, the CDR3 is TGTGCCAGCAGCTTGGAGGGAGTCTCCTACAATGAGCAGTTCTTC. This encodes CASSLEGVSYNEQFF.

The rearrangement links TRBV25-1 to TRBJ1-3; D unclear. Deletions cut 0 bases from V and 4 bases from J, with 7 bases between. Germline CDR1 and CDR2: MGHDK and SYGVNS. CDR3 size: 14 residues. CDR3 coding DNA: TGTGCCAGCAGTGAATACGTCGGGGGAAACACCATATATTTT. This sequence encodes CASSEYVGGNTIYF.

V gene TRBV7-2 combines with J gene TRBJ1-1, with 8 bases fitting TRBD1. Germline CDR1 and CDR2: SGHTA and FQGNSA. The CDR3 consists of 14 residues. The V and J ends lost 5 bases and 8 bases, in that order; junction bases with no gene match: 10. In nucleotides, the CDR3 is TGTGCCAGCAGCAATGGCAGGGGGCGTCACGAAGCTTTCTTT. As protein: CASSNGRGRHEAFF.

The chain carries TRBV2 and TRBJ2-7; 10 nucleotides agree with TRBD2. This CDR3 region has 15 residues. CDR1 SNHLY and CDR2 FYNNEI come from the germline V gene. The junction had 5 bases not matched to a gene; V was cut back by 3 bases and J by 3 bases. This CDR3 reads CASSDGLADIYEQYF. CDR3 nucleotides: TGTGCCAGCAGTGATGGACTAGCGGACATCTACGAGCAGTACTTC.

To note about this clone: Other DNA sequences within the sample encode an identical CDR3. The chain couples TRBV5-1 to TRBJ2-1; 10 bases map to TRBD2. The CDR3 runs to 15 residues. Trimming cost V 2 bases and J 4 bases; bases outside gene matches: 3. CDR1 is SGHRS and CDR2 is YFSETQ in the germline V gene. CDR3 nucleotides: TGCGCCAGCAGCTTAGCGGGAGGGGAGTACAATGAGCAGTTCTTC. Translating gives CASSLAGGEYNEQFF.